This entry lists 7 T cell receptor beta chains sequenced from one sample in a study of T cell repertoires in cytomegalovirus infection. TCRdb fed the reads into MiXCR, producing one record per CDR3 protein. There are about 330,000 distinct CDR3 sequences in the sample; 9.5% occur only once, and around 4.5% lies in the top ten. Specimen: PBMCs. These receptors were taken from a human donor in good health (CMV status not recorded). Some clones in this sample may be carry-over from other donors' samples.

The rearrangement joins TRBV7-9 to TRBJ1-6; D is possibly TRBD1 (6 bases). Trimming shortened V by 6 bases and J by 6 bases, and 15 bases separated the two germline ends. CDR3 length equals 15 residues. Germline CDR1 SEHNR, CDR2 FQNEAQ (reference sequence). In DNA, the CDR3 is TGTGCCAGCAGATCCCCAGGGGAGAGTAATTCACCCCTCCACTTT. Translation gives CASRSPGESNSPLHF.

A few counts support this clonotype. This chain connects TRBV6-5 to TRBJ2-7; 9 bases map to TRBD1. Germline CDR1 reads MNHEY; CDR2 reads SVGAGI. This CDR3 spans 15 amino acids. After removal of 6 bases from V and 7 bases from J, the junction contained 13 bases not matched to a gene. The CDR3 reads CASRGQGGLSSEQYF. The CDR3 region has the DNA TGTGCCAGCAGGGGACAGGGTGGGTTATCGAGTGAGCAGTACTTC.

This clonotype was found many times. The chain is built from TRBV10-2 and TRBJ1-5, with a weak D call TRBD1 (5 bases). CDR1 and CDR2 (germline): WSHSY, SAAADI. V dropped 0 bases and J dropped 4 bases, with 16 bases sitting between them. The CDR3 consists of 17 residues. This CDR3 is CASSESQGTDRNQPQHF. The CDR3 DNA reads as TGCGCCAGCAGTGAGTCGCAGGGAACGGATCGGAATCAGCCCCAGCATTTT.

In its sample, this clonotype was seen many times. The chain uses TRBV7-2 and TRBJ2-5, with D perhaps matching TRBD2 (6 bases). The CDR3 runs 14 residues. Germline values: CDR1 SGHTA, CDR2 FQGNSA. V lost 3 bases to trimming and J lost 0 bases, with 8 bases between them. In DNA, the CDR3 is TGTGCCAGCAGCTTCGGAGGGTACCAAGAGACCCAGTACTTC. Translated, it gives CASSFGGYQETQYF.

This clonotype was recorded many times. This chain links TRBV12-3 or TRBV12-4 with TRBJ1-3; D perhaps matches TRBD1 (5 bases). V was clipped by 7 bases and J by 0 bases, with 13 bases between them. This CDR3 has 15 residues. CDR3 coding DNA: TGTGCCAGCATCAGGGACCGCAGCTCTGGAAACACCATATATTTT. Translation: CASIRDRSSGNTIYF.

CDR3 DNA sequence: TGCGCCAGCAGTGAGTCTGCCTCGCTGGACGAGCAGTACTTC. It is translated as CASSESASLDEQYF. V gene TRBV10-1 combines with J gene TRBJ2-7, with unresolved D. The CDR3 runs 14 residues. Germline-derived CDR1 and CDR2 are WNHNN and SYGVQD (reference sequence). V dropped 0 bases and J dropped 5 bases, with 11 bases sitting between them.

This clonotype was found many times. V usage is TRBV7-2 and J usage is TRBJ2-5, with TRBD2 identical over 7 bases. This CDR3 region has 17 residues. Losses at the gene ends were 5 bases for V and 5 bases for J; bases not matched to a gene: 17. CDR1 is SGHTA, CDR2 FQGNSA, per germline. In nucleotides, the CDR3 is TGTGCCAGCAGCCCAAACCGAATAACGGGGAGGGTGGAGACCCAGTACTTC. Protein sequence: CASSPNRITGRVETQYF.